The 26 T cell receptor beta chains listed next were all sequenced from one sample in a study of blood T cells in healthy people across ages. Primed by a sample-barcoded 5' primer and a J-beta primer mix, a second PCR proceeded for roughly 7 to 11 cycles. TCRdb analysed the 5' RACE reads with MiXCR anew, one entry per CDR3 protein. The sample records roughly 2 million distinct CDR3 sequences, 49% being singletons. Material: blood. These receptors were obtained from a woman in her forties in good health.

This rearrangement joins TRBV10-3 to TRBJ2-1, with 7 positions matching TRBD1. The CDR3 totals 13 residues. With 2 bases clipped from V and 7 bases from J, the junction kept 2 bases outside the gene matches. CDR1 ENHRY and CDR2 SYGVKD come from the germline V gene. As DNA, the CDR3 is TGTGCCATCAGTGAGACGACAGGGAATGAGCAGTTCTTC. Translating it yields CAISETTGNEQFF.

The chain employs TRBV28 and TRBJ1-1, with D perhaps TRBD1 (5 bases). V was shortened by 4 bases and J by 3 bases, with 9 bases between the two germline ends. The CDR3 is 13 residues long. The germline V gene has CDR1 MDHEN and CDR2 SYDVKM. The CDR3 sequence is CASSWGSDTEAFF. Written as DNA, the CDR3 is TGTGCCAGCAGTTGGGGGTCGGACACTGAAGCTTTCTTT.

The chain couples TRBV7-2 to TRBJ2-2; 8 bases map to TRBD1. The J segment lost 4 bases and the V segment lost 1 base, leaving 5 bases of the junction unmatched. The CDR3 extends over 16 amino acids. Germline CDR1 is SGHTA and CDR2 is FQGNSA. The CDR3 sequence: CASSLDWTGFTGELFF. In DNA form, the CDR3 reads TGTGCCAGCAGCTTAGACTGGACAGGGTTCACCGGGGAGCTGTTTTTT.

On this clonotype itself: An end of the junction differs from the germline gene, which may be a read error. The chain links TRBV27 to TRBJ2-1; tentatively, D is TRBD1 (6 bases). This CDR3 contains 16 residues. CDR1 MNHEY and CDR2 SMNVEV come from the germline V gene (reference sequence). CDR3 protein: CASSLTGIGSCNEQFF. The DNA for the CDR3 is TGTGCCAGCAGTTTAACAGGGATTGGGTCCTGCAATGAGCAGTTCTTC.

This clonotype has only a few counts. The V gene is TRBV3-1, the J gene TRBJ1-5; 11 positions match TRBD1. Germline CDR1 reads LGHDT; CDR2 reads YNNKEL (reference sequence). V shed 3 bases, J shed 6 bases, and the junction held 4 bases outside the gene matches. The CDR3 is made up of 15 amino acids. CDR3 residues: CASSQGTGGSQPQHF. As DNA, the CDR3 is TGTGCCAGCAGCCAGGGGACAGGGGGTTCTCAGCCCCAGCATTTT.

This clonotype has more than one count but fewer than ten. The chain couples TRBV6-2 or TRBV6-3 to TRBJ2-1; TRBD1 matches at 7 bases. The V segment lost 3 bases and the J segment 5 bases; nucleotides outside the gene matches: 4. This CDR3 has 14 amino acids. Per germline, CDR1 MNHEY and CDR2 SVGEGT. DNA of the CDR3: TGTGCCAGCAGTTATCTAACAGGGGACAATGAGCAGTTCTTC. This sequence encodes CASSYLTGDNEQFF.

V usage is TRBV12-3 or TRBV12-4 and J usage is TRBJ2-7; TRBD1 aligns across 9 bases. V gave up 6 bases and J gave up 4 bases; unmatched junction bases: 7. The CDR3 is 14 residues long. The CDR3 loop is CASRRTGDLYEQYF. CDR3 in DNA: TGTGCCAGCAGAAGGACAGGGGACCTATACGAGCAGTACTTC.

On this clonotype: The germline gene is not matched at one end of the junction; a read error may be the cause. The rearrangement uses TRBV15 and TRBJ2-1; D unresolved. Germline V gene sequence: CDR1 LNHNV, CDR2 YYDKDF (reference sequence). This CDR3 comprises 13 residues. The DNA of the CDR3 is TGTGCCGCCAGCAGAGATGGAGCTGATGAGCAGTTCTTC. Residues: CAASRDGADEQFF.

V and J are TRBV2 and TRBJ2-1; 8 nucleotides align to TRBD2. Germline V gene sequence: CDR1 SNHLY, CDR2 FYNNEI. The CDR3 covers 13 residues. V shed 8 bases and J 6 bases; nucleotides not matched to a gene: 6. As DNA, the CDR3 is TGTGCCAGCGGGGGGGGGACTAGCAATGAGCAGTTCTTC. It specifies CASGGGTSNEQFF. Combining the CDR3 with reference TRBV2 and TRBJ2-1 gives the whole variable domain EPEVTQTPSHQVTQMGQEVILRCVPISNHLYFYWYRQILGQKVEFLVSFYNNEISEKSEIFDDQFSVERPDGSNFTLKIRSTKLEDSAMYFCASGGGTSNEQFFGPGTRLTVL.

The genes are TRBV20-1 and TRBJ2-1, with 7 bases fitting TRBD2. The tail of the sequence fits TRBJ2-7 better, so the J call may be wrong. This CDR3 has 12 residues. Germline-derived CDR1 and CDR2 are DFQATT and SNEGSKA (reference sequence). CDR3 nucleotide sequence: TGCAGTCTAACTAGCGATAACAATGAGCAGTACTTC. It specifies CSLTSDNNEQYF.

This chain joins TRBV20-1 and TRBJ2-1; 10 bases fit TRBD2. This CDR3 comprises 15 residues. Germline values: CDR1 DFQATT, CDR2 SNEGSKA (reference sequence). V was clipped by 6 bases and J by 4 bases; unmatched bases: 9. The CDR3: CSAFSSGGRYNEQFF. The DNA of the CDR3 is TGCAGTGCCTTCTCTAGCGGGGGCCGATACAATGAGCAGTTCTTC.

The chain is built from TRBV6-6 and TRBJ2-7; D is undetermined. The CDR3 covers 14 residues. Per the germline V gene, CDR1 is MNHNY and CDR2 is SVGAGI (reference sequence). V lost 5 bases, J lost 3 bases, and 14 bases lay in between. The CDR3 reads CASSQTGPNYEQYF. The CDR3 bases are TGTGCCAGCAGTCAAACCGGGCCCAACTACGAGCAGTACTTC.

The CDR3 region is CASSLVTSGALQETQYF. The CDR3 nucleotides are TGTGCCAGCAGCTTAGTGACTAGCGGGGCACTCCAAGAGACCCAGTACTTC. The V gene is TRBV7-8, the J gene TRBJ2-5; 11 positions match TRBD2. Germline-derived CDR1 and CDR2 are SGHVS and FQNEAQ. With 1 base clipped from V and 1 base from J, the junction kept 5 bases outside the gene matches. This CDR3 region has 17 residues.

This chain connects TRBV7-2 to TRBJ1-2; TRBD1 matches 8 bases. V trimming: 0 bases; J trimming: 1 base; junction bases outside the gene matches: 7. The CDR3 extends over 17 amino acids. Germline CDR1 SGHTA, CDR2 FQGNSA. CDR3 in DNA: TGTGCCAGCAGCTTAGCGACGACAGGGGTTCTTAACTATGGCTACACCTTC. Amino acids: CASSLATTGVLNYGYTF. The full variable domain, completed using reference TRBV7-2 and TRBJ1-2, is GAGVSQSPSNKVTEKGKDVELRCDPISGHTALYWYRQSLGQGLEFLIYFQGNSAPDKSGLPSDRFSAERTGGSVSTLTIQRTQQEDSAVYLCASSLATTGVLNYGYTFGSGTRLTVV.

The chain carries TRBV27 and TRBJ2-1; tentative D call: TRBD1 (7 bases). V lost 8 bases to trimming and J lost 5 bases, with 19 bases between them. CDR1 is MNHEY, CDR2 SMNVEV, per germline (reference sequence). The CDR3 is 15 amino acids. CDR3 coding DNA: TGTGCCAGCGGAACTCACAGGGGAGGCCACAATGAGCAGTTCTTC. It yields the protein CASGTHRGGHNEQFF.

V and J are TRBV27 and TRBJ2-7; weak D call: TRBD2 (6 bases). The V gene's germline CDR1 is MNHEY and CDR2 SMNVEV (reference sequence). CDR3 length: 14 residues. Trimming left V 10 bases short and J 1 base short, with 17 bases between. The CDR3 reads CATSIVGGSYEQYF. CDR3 bases: TGTGCCACCTCGATAGTGGGGGGATCCTACGAGCAGTACTTC.

The table lists this clonotype with a few counts. The V and J genes are TRBV4-2 and TRBJ2-3, with 11 bases identical to TRBD2. The germline CDR1 and CDR2 sequences are LGHNA and YNFKEQ. The length of the CDR3 is 16 residues. V lost 4 bases, J lost 5 bases, and 8 bases stayed unmatched. Here the CDR3 DNA reads TGTGCCAGCAGCCCCCCCGGACTAGCGGGCTTAGATACGCAGTATTTT. Protein product: CASSPPGLAGLDTQYF.

This chain connects TRBV7-9 to TRBJ2-4; unclear D gene. This CDR3 is 14 amino acids long. The germline V gene has CDR1 SEHNR and CDR2 FQNEAQ (reference sequence). V lost 2 bases and J lost 1, with 6 bases in between. The CDR3 loop reads CASSLPFAKNIQYF. The CDR3 DNA is TGTGCCAGCAGCTTACCCTTTGCCAAAAACATTCAGTACTTC.

This clonotype was detected only a few times. V is TRBV21-1 and J is TRBJ2-7. TRBV21-1 has pseudogene status. This CDR3 comprises 14 residues. Written as DNA, the CDR3 is TGTGCCAGCAGCAAAGCTGGAATAGGGTACGAGCAGTACTTC. Residues: CASSKAGIGYEQYF.

The sample holds a few counts of this clonotype. This chain joins TRBV27 and TRBJ2-7; no reliable D call. Germline V gives CDR1 MNHEY, CDR2 SMNVEV (reference sequence). Trimming took off 5 bases at V and 3 bases at J, with 14 bases between the two ends. The CDR3 is 14 amino acids. The CDR3 here is CASSPAGYNYEQYF. The CDR3 coding sequence is TGTGCCAGCAGTCCCGCCGGATACAACTACGAGCAGTACTTC.

The V call is TRBV7-2, the J call TRBJ2-1; 13 bases are a match to TRBD2. Germline V gene lookup returns CDR1 SGHTA and CDR2 FQGNSA. The CDR3 is made up of 15 amino acids. V lost 4 bases, J lost 11 bases, and 8 bases stayed unmatched. Here the CDR3 DNA reads TGTGCCAGCAGCTCACCGGGACTAGCGGGGACACAGCAGTTCTTC. This sequence encodes CASSSPGLAGTQQFF.

To note about this clonotype: The junction departs from germline at one end; a sequencing error may be responsible. The rearrangement joins TRBV12-3 or TRBV12-4 to TRBJ2-1, with D possibly being TRBD1 (6 bases). This CDR3 spans 14 amino acids. The CDR3 DNA follows: TGTGCCAGCAGTGTAGCCTCATTGGGGGCCAAGCAGTTCTTC. Protein product: CASSVASLGAKQFF.

The chain links TRBV11-2 to TRBJ2-5; D unclear. The ends were cut back, 5 bases at V and 13 bases at J, with 17 bases in the middle. Germline-derived CDR1 and CDR2 are SGHAT and FQNNGV. The CDR3 length is 12 residues. CDR3 residues: CASSPSRAPWYF. The CDR3, as DNA: TGTGCCAGCAGCCCCTCCCGGGCCCCTTGGTACTTC.

The genes are TRBV9 and TRBJ2-1; 13 bases are shared with TRBD2. Germline loops: CDR1 SGDLS, CDR2 YYNGEE. V gave up 4 bases and J gave up 4 bases; unmatched junction bases: 5. This CDR3 has 16 residues. The CDR3 spells CASSRVLAGGYNEQFF. Here the CDR3 DNA reads TGTGCCAGCAGCCGAGTACTAGCGGGGGGGTACAATGAGCAGTTCTTC.

The sample holds a few counts of this clonotype. The chain has TRBV28 and TRBJ2-5; D may be TRBD1 (5 bases). The CDR3 totals 15 residues. The germline V gene has CDR1 MDHEN and CDR2 SYDVKM. Deletions cut 2 bases from V and 1 base from J, with 11 bases between. The CDR3 reads CASSLRWGAQETQYF. CDR3 nucleotides: TGTGCCAGCAGTTTACGGTGGGGCGCCCAAGAGACCCAGTACTTC.

The chain carries TRBV12-5 and TRBJ2-1; 9 bases agree with TRBD2. Trimming took 5 bases from V and 0 from J; bases not matched to a gene: 5. Germline V gives CDR1 LGHNT, CDR2 FRNRAP. The CDR3 consists of 16 residues. The CDR3 sequence: CASGILAGSSYNEQFF. The CDR3 coding sequence is TGTGCTAGTGGTATTCTAGCGGGAAGCTCCTACAATGAGCAGTTCTTC.